The clone carrying this TCR beta chain was observed at least ten times. This specimen comes from a study of blood T cells in healthy people across ages. Trimming removed 2 bases at V and 9 bases at J, with 13 bases between. Germline CDR1 reads SQVTM; CDR2 reads ANQGSEA. The CDR3 consists of 12 residues. Sample-barcoded 5' priming and a J-beta primer mix drove a second PCR of roughly 7 to 11 cycles. TCRdb passed the 5' RACE reads through MiXCR, listing each CDR3 protein once. Here the sample spans under 950,000 distinct CDR3 sequences, about 20% being singletons. Sequencing used blood. The sequence was obtained from a man aged 70-80 years in good health. This chain joins TRBV29-1 and TRBJ2-5; D is undetermined. This CDR3 reads CSVESERDSQYF. As DNA, the CDR3 is TGCAGCGTTGAATCTGAAAGAGACTCCCAGTACTTC.